This TCR beta chain was obtained from a study of Tregs in tolerant kidney transplant recipients. Looking at the study overall: CD4+CD25+CD127- cells came from approximately three-day belatacept mixed lymphocyte reactions, some with roughly 5-day graft donor restimulation.

General observations from the study: Expanding Tregs on activated donor B cells appeared to best identify donor-specific TCRbeta clones. Validation in larger populations is needed because few patients were studied.

Trimming removed 1 base from V and 1 base from J, with 6 bases in between. The germline V gene encodes CDR1 KGHSH and CDR2 LQKENI. The CDR3 has 14 residues. Method: immunoSEQ multiplex PCR; TCRdb's copy keeps in-frame clones and lacks some. The sample shows fewer than 45,000 clones, around 95% of them seen only once. Comment on this clone: Its antigen is undetermined.

The gene calls are TRBV18 and TRBJ2-3, with a possible D match to TRBD2 (5 bases). Sequencing input: Tregs from blood cultured with allogeneic cells. The receptor was derived from a human donor in good health. CDR3 residues: CASSPLSGTDTQYF. The CDR3 DNA follows: TGTGCCAGCTCACCACTTAGCGGCACAGATACGCAGTATTTT.